The subject of this entry is one T cell receptor beta chain. The data stem from a study of blood T cell repertoires in COVID-19. Here immunoSEQ multiplex PCR was the method, and the copy in TCRdb shows in-frame clones only, minus some. The table includes 5,500 to 6,000 clones, roughly 90% detected once. The CDR3 is made up of 17 amino acids. Germline lookup yields CDR1 MDHEN and CDR2 SYDVKM. After removal of 4 bases from V and 3 bases from J, the junction contained 10 bases not matched to a gene. This chain connects TRBV28 to TRBJ1-2; 11 nucleotides agree with TRBD1. Sequencing was done on a sample of peripheral blood. The sequence was obtained from a man in his sixties with acute or convalescent COVID-19. CDR3: CASSSHLPGQGDYGYTF. CDR3 nucleotide sequence: TGTGCCAGCAGTTCTCACCTTCCGGGACAGGGGGACTATGGCTACACCTTC.